The present T cell receptor (beta chain) was sequenced within a study of cytomegalovirus exposure and HLA in healthy donors. Primers included in the PCR were 60 Vbeta and 13 Jbeta primers. The method was immunoSEQ multiplex PCR; TCRdb's version includes in-frame clones alone and lacks a portion of them. The sample comprises some 85,000 clones, roughly 80% of which are singletons, and approximately 1.5% rests with the top ten. The sequencing input was PBMCs. This receptor was taken from a male donor in good health and CMV-seronegative.

The CDR3 here is CASTVSGTSKDTQYF. The CDR3 DNA is TGTGCCAGCACGGTTTCCGGGACTAGTAAGGATACGCAGTATTTT. The chain has TRBV9 and TRBJ2-3; 8 bases agree with TRBD2. This CDR3 has 15 amino acids. In germline, CDR1 is SGDLS, CDR2 YYNGEE. V dropped 6 bases and J dropped 6; count of bases not matched to a gene: 12.